A selection of T cell receptor beta chains follows, all from one sample in a study of blood T cells in healthy people across ages. TCRdb reanalysed the 5' RACE reads using MiXCR and keeps one entry per CDR3 protein. Of approximately 1,000,000 distinct CDR3 sequences in the sample, 35% to 45% are singletons; the top ten hold about an eighth. The sequencing input was blood. The receptors derive from a man between 18 and 35 years old in good health. CDR3s include the opening cysteine and the closing phenylalanine or tryptophan. Fields, in order: J gene, V gene, clone size, D gene, CDR3 protein, CDR3 DNA. The D gene is left open where the match is weak. Clone size is shown for a subset of rows, as once, few, many or a class of expanded clone.

J: TRBJ2-5; V: TRBV27; size: few; D: -; CDR3: CASSQGTEAYNEQYF; DNA: TGTGCCAGCAGTCAGGGGACCGAAGCCTACAATGAGCAGTACTTC
J: TRBJ2-7; V: TRBV2; size: few; D: -; CDR3: CASKGRSSYEQYF; DNA: TGTGCCAGTAAGGGGAGAAGCTCCTACGAGCAGTACTTC
J: TRBJ2-3; V: TRBV10-3; size: many; D: -; CDR3: CAISESGSKTDTQYF; DNA: TGTGCCATCAGTGAGTCGGGGTCGAAAACAGATACGCAGTATTTT
J: TRBJ2-1; V: TRBV5-6; size: -; D: -; CDR3: CASSATTQETQFF; DNA: TGTGCCAGCAGCGCGACTACTCAAGAGACCCAGTTCTTC
J: TRBJ1-5; V: TRBV2; size: -; D: -; CDR3: CASSNRWVGNQPQHF; DNA: TGTGCCAGCAGTAATAGGTGGGTGGGCAATCAGCCCCAGCATTTT
J: TRBJ1-1; V: TRBV6-5; size: -; D: -; CDR3: CASSPQAAADTEAFF; DNA: TGTGCCAGCAGCCCACAAGCGGCGGCGGACACTGAAGCTTTCTTT
J: TRBJ2-2; V: TRBV7-9; size: -; D: TRBD1; CDR3: CASSSGLQGRNTGELFF; DNA: TGTGCCAGCAGCTCAGGATTACAGGGGAGGAACACCGGGGAGCTGTTTTTT
J: TRBJ1-1; V: TRBV4-3; size: -; D: -; CDR3: CASSQAGSRGTEAFF; DNA: TGCGCCAGCAGCCAAGCCGGGAGCCGAGGCACTGAAGCTTTCTTT
J: TRBJ2-2; V: TRBV9; size: -; D: TRBD2; CDR3: CASSSTSGVNTGELFF; DNA: TGTGCCAGCAGCTCGACTAGCGGGGTGAACACCGGGGAGCTGTTTTTT
J: TRBJ2-5; V: TRBV20-1; size: few; D: -; CDR3: CSAVSGATNEQYF; DNA: TGCAGTGCAGTGAGTGGGGCCACAAATGAGCAGTACTTC
J: TRBJ2-2; V: TRBV28; size: -; D: -; CDR3: CASRRDRADTGELFF; DNA: TGTGCCAGCAGGCGGGACAGAGCAGACACCGGGGAGCTGTTTTTT
J: TRBJ2-4; V: TRBV5-6; size: -; D: -; CDR3: CASSPLRLAKNIQYF; DNA: TGTGCCAGCAGCCCCCTTCGGTTAGCCAAAAACATTCAGTACTTC
J: TRBJ2-7; V: TRBV6-2/TRBV6-3; size: -; D: -; CDR3: CASSYPEYEQYF; DNA: TGTGCCAGCAGTTACCCAGAATACGAGCAGTACTTC
J: TRBJ2-1; V: TRBV9; size: -; D: TRBD1; CDR3: CASSVQFSGGSYNEQFF; DNA: TGTGCCAGCAGTGTCCAATTCTCAGGGGGCTCCTACAATGAGCAGTTCTTC
J: TRBJ2-5; V: TRBV15; size: -; D: -; CDR3: CATSRDPDPLGVEQYF; DNA: TGTGCCACCAGCAGAGACCCGGACCCTTTAGGTGTGGAGCAGTACTTC
J: TRBJ2-1; V: TRBV6-5; size: once; D: -; CDR3: CASGVLRNEQFF; DNA: TGTGCCAGCGGGGTCCTGCGTAATGAGCAGTTCTTC
J: TRBJ1-2; V: TRBV27; size: -; D: -; CDR3: CASNQGGRPYGYTF; DNA: TGTGCCAGCAATCAGGGAGGAAGACCCTATGGCTACACCTTC
J: TRBJ2-1; V: TRBV2; size: -; D: -; CDR3: CASSVDRRNEQFF; DNA: TGTGCCAGCAGTGTCGACAGACGGAATGAGCAGTTCTTC
J: TRBJ2-7; V: TRBV20-1; size: -; D: TRBD2; CDR3: CSARDGAGVITYEQYF; DNA: TGCAGTGCTAGAGATGGGGCGGGGGTGATTACCTACGAGCAGTACTTC
J: TRBJ2-7; V: TRBV5-1; size: -; D: TRBD2; CDR3: CASNLAGALNNEQYF; DNA: TGCGCCAGCAACCTAGCGGGGGCCCTTAACAATGAGCAGTACTTC
J: TRBJ2-3; V: TRBV10-3; size: few; D: TRBD2; CDR3: CAISGTSGGRTDTQYF; DNA: TGTGCCATCAGTGGGACTAGCGGGGGGCGCACAGATACGCAGTATTTT
J: TRBJ1-4; V: TRBV29-1; size: -; D: -; CDR3: CSVGGMGANEKLFF; DNA: TGCAGCGTTGGGGGCATGGGAGCAAATGAAAAACTGTTTTTT